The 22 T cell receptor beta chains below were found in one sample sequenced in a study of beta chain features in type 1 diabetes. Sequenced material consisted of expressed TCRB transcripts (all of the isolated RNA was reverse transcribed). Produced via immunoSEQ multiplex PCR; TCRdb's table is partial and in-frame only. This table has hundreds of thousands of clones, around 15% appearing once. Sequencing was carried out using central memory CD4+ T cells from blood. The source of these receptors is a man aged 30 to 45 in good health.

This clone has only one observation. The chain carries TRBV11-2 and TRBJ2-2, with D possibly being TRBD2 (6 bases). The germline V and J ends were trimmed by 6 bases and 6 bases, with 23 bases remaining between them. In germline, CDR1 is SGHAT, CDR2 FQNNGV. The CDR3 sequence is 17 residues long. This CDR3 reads CASRESRGPLGAGELFF. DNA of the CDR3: TGTGCCAGCAGGGAATCGCGGGGACCTTTGGGGGCCGGGGAGCTGTTTTTT.

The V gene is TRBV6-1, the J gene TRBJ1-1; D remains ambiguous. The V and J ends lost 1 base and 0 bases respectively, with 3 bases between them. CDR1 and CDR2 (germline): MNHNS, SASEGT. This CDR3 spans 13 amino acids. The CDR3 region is CASSEVLNTEAFF. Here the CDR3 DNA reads TGTGCCAGCAGTGAAGTACTGAACACTGAAGCTTTCTTT.

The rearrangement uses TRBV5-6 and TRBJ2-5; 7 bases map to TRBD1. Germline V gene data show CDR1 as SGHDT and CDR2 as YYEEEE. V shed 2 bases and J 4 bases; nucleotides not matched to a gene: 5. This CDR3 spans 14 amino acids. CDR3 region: CASSLTHRGETQYF. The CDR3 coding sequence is TGTGCCAGCAGCTTAACACACAGGGGAGAGACCCAGTACTTC.

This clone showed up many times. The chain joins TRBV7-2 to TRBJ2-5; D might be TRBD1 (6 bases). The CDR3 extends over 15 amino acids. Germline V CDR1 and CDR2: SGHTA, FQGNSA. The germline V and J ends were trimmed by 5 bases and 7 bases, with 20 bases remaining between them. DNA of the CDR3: TGTGCCAGCAGCCCAGCGGACAGCTACTCAGGGACCCAGTACTTC. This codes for CASSPADSYSGTQYF.

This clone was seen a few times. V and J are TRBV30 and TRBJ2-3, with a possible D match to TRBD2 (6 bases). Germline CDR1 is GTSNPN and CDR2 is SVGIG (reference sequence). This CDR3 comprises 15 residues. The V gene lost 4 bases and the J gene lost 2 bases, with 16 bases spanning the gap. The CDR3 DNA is TGTGCCTGGAATCCCGGGGGTCTCTTCACAGATACGCAGTATTTT. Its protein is CAWNPGGLFTDTQYF. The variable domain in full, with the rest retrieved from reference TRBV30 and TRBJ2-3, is SQTIHQWPATLVQPVGSPLSLECTVEGTSNPNLYWYRQAAGRGLQLLFYSVGIGQISSEVPQNLSASRPQDRQFILSSKKLLLSDSGFYLCAWNPGGLFTDTQYFGPGTRLTVL.

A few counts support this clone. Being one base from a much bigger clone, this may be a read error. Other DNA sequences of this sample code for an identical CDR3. The CDR3 is CASSQDNTGELFF. The CDR3 coding sequence is TGCGCCAGCAGCCAAGACAACACCGGGGAGCTGTTTTTT. This rearrangement joins TRBV5-4 to TRBJ2-2; D remains ambiguous. Germline V gene sequence: CDR1 SGHNT, CDR2 YYREEE (reference sequence). The CDR3 has 13 residues.

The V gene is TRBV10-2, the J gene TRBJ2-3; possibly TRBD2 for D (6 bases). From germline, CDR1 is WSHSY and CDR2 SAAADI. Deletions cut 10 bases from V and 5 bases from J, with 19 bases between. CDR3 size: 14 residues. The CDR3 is CATFPRGGGDTQYF. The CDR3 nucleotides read TGCGCCACTTTCCCGAGGGGAGGTGGAGATACGCAGTATTTT.

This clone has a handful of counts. CDR3 coding DNA: TGTGCCAGCAGCCAAGAATCTTCGGACTACCCCGGGGAGCTGTTTTTT. This sequence encodes CASSQESSDYPGELFF. V and J are TRBV4-2 and TRBJ2-2, with D possibly being TRBD2 (6 bases). V was clipped by 0 bases and J by 6 bases, with 14 bases between them. The CDR3 is made up of 16 amino acids. Germline CDR1 and CDR2: LGHNA and YNFKEQ.

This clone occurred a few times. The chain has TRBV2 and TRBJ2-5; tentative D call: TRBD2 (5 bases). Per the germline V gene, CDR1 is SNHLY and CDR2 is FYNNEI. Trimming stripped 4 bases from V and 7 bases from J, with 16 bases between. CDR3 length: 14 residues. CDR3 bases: TGTGCCAGCAGTGTCGCGGCGGGCTCTGGGACCCAGTACTTC. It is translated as CASSVAAGSGTQYF.

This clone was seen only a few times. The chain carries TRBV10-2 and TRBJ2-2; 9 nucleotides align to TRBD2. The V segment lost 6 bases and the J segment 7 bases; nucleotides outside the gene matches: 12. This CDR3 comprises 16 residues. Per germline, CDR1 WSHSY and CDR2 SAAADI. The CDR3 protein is CASRAPGGGASGELFF. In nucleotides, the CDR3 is TGCGCCAGCAGAGCCCCTGGCGGGGGGGCCAGCGGGGAGCTGTTTTTT.

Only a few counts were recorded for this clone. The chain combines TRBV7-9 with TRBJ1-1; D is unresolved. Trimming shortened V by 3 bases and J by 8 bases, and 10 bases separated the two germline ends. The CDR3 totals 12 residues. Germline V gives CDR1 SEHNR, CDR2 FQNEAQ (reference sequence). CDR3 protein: CASSFDATEAFF. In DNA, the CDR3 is TGTGCCAGCAGCTTTGATGCGACAGAAGCTTTCTTT.

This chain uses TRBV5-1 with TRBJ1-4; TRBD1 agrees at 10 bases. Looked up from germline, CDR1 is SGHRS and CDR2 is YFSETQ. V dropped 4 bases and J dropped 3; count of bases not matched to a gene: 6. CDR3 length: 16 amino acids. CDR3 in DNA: TGCGCCAGCAGCCCTGCCGGGACAGGGGCTAATGAAAAACTGTTTTTT. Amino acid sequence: CASSPAGTGANEKLFF.

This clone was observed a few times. Here the CDR3 DNA reads TGTGCCAGCAGTAGGACTTACAATGAGCAGTTCTTC. Residues: CASSRTYNEQFF. V gene TRBV6-5 combines with J gene TRBJ2-1, with D perhaps matching TRBD2 (5 bases). Germline V gene lookup returns CDR1 MNHEY and CDR2 SVGAGI. The CDR3 covers 12 residues. V lost 5 bases and J lost 4, with 6 bases in between.

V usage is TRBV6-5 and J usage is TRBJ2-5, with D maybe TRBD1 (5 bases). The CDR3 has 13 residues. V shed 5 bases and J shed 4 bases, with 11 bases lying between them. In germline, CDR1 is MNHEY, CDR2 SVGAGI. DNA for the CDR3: TGTGCCAGCAGTGAATTGGGGCGAGAGACCCAGTACTTC. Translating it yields CASSELGRETQYF.

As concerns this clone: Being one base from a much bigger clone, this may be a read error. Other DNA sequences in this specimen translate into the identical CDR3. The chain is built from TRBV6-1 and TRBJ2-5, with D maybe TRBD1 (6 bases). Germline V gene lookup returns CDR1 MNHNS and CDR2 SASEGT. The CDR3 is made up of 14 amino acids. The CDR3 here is CASSDQGLGETQYF. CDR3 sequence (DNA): TGCGCCAGCAGTGATCAGGGGCTAGGGGAGACCCAGTACTTC.

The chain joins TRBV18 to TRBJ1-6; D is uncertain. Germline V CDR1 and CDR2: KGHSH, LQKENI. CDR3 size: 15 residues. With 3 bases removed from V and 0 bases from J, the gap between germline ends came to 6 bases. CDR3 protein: CASSPGGSYNSPLHF. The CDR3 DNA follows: TGTGCCAGCTCACCGGGTGGCTCCTATAATTCACCCCTCCACTTT.

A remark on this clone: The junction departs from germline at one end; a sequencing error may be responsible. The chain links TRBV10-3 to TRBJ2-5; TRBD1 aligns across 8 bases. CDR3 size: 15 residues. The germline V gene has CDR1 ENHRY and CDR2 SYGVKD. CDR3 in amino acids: CASSSKDRVGETQYF. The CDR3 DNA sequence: TGTGCCAGCAGTTCTAAGGACAGGGTAGGAGAGACCCAGTACTTC.

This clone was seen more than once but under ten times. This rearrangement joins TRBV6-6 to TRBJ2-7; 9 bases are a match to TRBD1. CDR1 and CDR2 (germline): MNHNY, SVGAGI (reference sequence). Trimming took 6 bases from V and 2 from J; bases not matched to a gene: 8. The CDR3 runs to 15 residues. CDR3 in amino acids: CASRHPGQGTYEQYF. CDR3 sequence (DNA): TGTGCCAGCAGACATCCGGGACAGGGAACCTACGAGCAGTACTTC.

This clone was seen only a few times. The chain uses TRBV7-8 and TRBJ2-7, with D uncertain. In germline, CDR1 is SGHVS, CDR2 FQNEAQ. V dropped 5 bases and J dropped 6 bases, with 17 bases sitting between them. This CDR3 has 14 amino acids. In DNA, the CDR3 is TGTGCCAGCAGCCCAGCCGGAGTTTGGGGCGAGCAGTACTTC. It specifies CASSPAGVWGEQYF.

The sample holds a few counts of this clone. CDR3 region: CASSTDRGPMNTEAFF. Written as DNA, the CDR3 is TGTGCCAGCAGCACTGACAGGGGGCCTATGAACACTGAAGCTTTCTTT. This rearrangement joins TRBV5-5 to TRBJ1-1; 10 nucleotides line up with TRBD1. This CDR3 region has 16 residues. V trimming: 4 bases; J trimming: 0 bases; junction bases outside the gene matches: 6. Looked up from germline, CDR1 is SGHKS and CDR2 is YYEKEE (reference sequence).

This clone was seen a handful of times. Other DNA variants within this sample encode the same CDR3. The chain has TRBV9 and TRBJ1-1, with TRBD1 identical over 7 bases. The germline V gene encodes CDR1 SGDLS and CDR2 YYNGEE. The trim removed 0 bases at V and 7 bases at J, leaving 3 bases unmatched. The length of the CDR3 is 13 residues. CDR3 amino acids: CASSVADRVEAFF. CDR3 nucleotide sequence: TGTGCCAGCAGCGTAGCCGACAGGGTTGAAGCTTTCTTT.

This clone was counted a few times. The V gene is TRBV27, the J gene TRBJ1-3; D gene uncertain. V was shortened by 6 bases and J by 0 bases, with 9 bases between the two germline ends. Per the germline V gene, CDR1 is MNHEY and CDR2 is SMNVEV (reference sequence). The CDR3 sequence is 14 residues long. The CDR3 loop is CASRVTHSGNTIYF. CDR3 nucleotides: TGTGCCAGCAGAGTAACACACTCTGGAAACACCATATATTTT.